The clone carrying this TCR beta chain turned up a few times. Healthy individuals who donated bone marrow served as the donors. Germline V gene data show CDR1 as MNHNS and CDR2 as SASEGT. The CDR3 runs to 14 residues. The germline V and J ends were trimmed by 3 bases and 6 bases, with 12 bases remaining between them. The record originates from a study of cytomegalovirus exposure and HLA in healthy donors. Study information: HLA-typed donors were the source of some 80 million unique TCRs, which an early data release held.

The PCR employed 60 Vbeta primers together with 13 Jbeta primers. Libraries were prepared by immunoSEQ multiplex PCR; TCRdb keeps only in-frame clonotypes and omits some of them. The sample lists 100,000 or so clones, about 13% occurring once. The chain combines TRBV6-1 with TRBJ1-5; tentatively, D is TRBD1 (5 bases). The sample consisted of PBMCs. The sequence was collected from a man in his forties in good health and CMV-seropositive. The CDR3 DNA follows: TGTGCCAGCAGTGACCCCCAGGGTTTTCAGCCCCAGCATTTT. Its translation: CASSDPQGFQPQHF.